This entry lists 25 T cell receptor beta chains sequenced from one sample in a study of T cell repertoires in cytomegalovirus infection. These TCRs' antigens remain unknown. TCRdb independently ran MiXCR on the reads; one entry per CDR3 protein. The profile shows hundreds of thousands of distinct CDR3 sequences, about 42% of them singletons. Sequenced material: cultured PBMCs, taken from culture after CMV antigen stimulation. These receptors were collected from a human donor in good health (CMV status not recorded). Some clones in this sample may be carry-over from other donors' samples.

This chain uses TRBV20-1 with TRBJ1-4; TRBD1 might be the D (6 bases). This CDR3 region has 18 residues. The V and J ends lost 0 bases and 8 bases respectively, with 25 bases between them. Germline-derived CDR1 and CDR2 are DFQATT and SNEGSKA (reference sequence). The CDR3 here is CSARDPGVARGVSEKLFF. As DNA, the CDR3 is TGCAGTGCTAGAGATCCAGGGGTCGCGAGAGGTGTCTCCGAAAAACTGTTTTTT.

The rearrangement joins TRBV7-2 to TRBJ2-2; D is perhaps TRBD1 (5 bases). Trimming pared 5 bases from V and 6 bases from J, leaving 10 bases between. CDR3 length: 13 amino acids. Per the germline V gene, CDR1 is SGHTA and CDR2 is FQGNSA. The CDR3 is CASSIRVSGELFF. The CDR3 nucleotides are TGTGCCAGCAGCATCAGGGTTTCCGGGGAGCTGTTTTTT.

Only a few counts were recorded for this clonotype. The chain carries TRBV4-1 and TRBJ1-1; D is undetermined. The CDR3 has 12 residues. With 0 bases removed from V and 11 bases from J, the gap between germline ends came to 10 bases. From germline, CDR1 is MGHRA and CDR2 YSYEKL. In DNA, the CDR3 is TGCGCCAGCAGCCAAGATAGGGAAAAGGCTTTCTTT. This translates into CASSQDREKAFF.

There are many counts of this clonotype. The chain recombines TRBV7-2 with TRBJ2-5, with 11 positions matching TRBD2. Germline V gene data show CDR1 as SGHTA and CDR2 as FQGNSA. Trimming at V came to 1 base and at J to 4 bases, leaving 5 bases not matched to a gene. CDR3 length equals 16 residues. In DNA form, the CDR3 reads TGTGCCAGCAGCTTAGTAGCGGGAGGGCCGGGAGAGACCCAGTACTTC. As protein: CASSLVAGGPGETQYF.

V usage is TRBV18 and J usage is TRBJ1-5; 9 nucleotides line up with TRBD1. CDR1 and CDR2 (germline): KGHSH, LQKENI. There are 16 residues in the CDR3. The V and J ends lost 3 bases and 6 bases, in that order; junction bases with no gene match: 9. CDR3 DNA: TGTGCCAGCTCACCGACCCGGGACAGGGTCGGTCAGCCCCAGCATTTT. This translates into CASSPTRDRVGQPQHF.

The chain employs TRBV5-4 and TRBJ2-2; D is perhaps TRBD2 (5 bases). This CDR3 spans 15 amino acids. Germline values: CDR1 SGHNT, CDR2 YYREEE (reference sequence). V lost 3 bases to trimming and J lost 3 bases, with 12 bases between them. This CDR3 reads CASSSGIKDTGELFF. DNA of the CDR3: TGTGCCAGCAGCTCCGGGATCAAGGACACCGGGGAGCTGTTTTTT.

In its sample, this clonotype was seen once. The rearrangement links TRBV12-3 or TRBV12-4 to TRBJ2-5, with TRBD2 identical over 8 bases. The CDR3 is 14 residues long. Unmatched junction bases numbered 5, after V lost 7 bases and J lost 1 base. As DNA, the CDR3 is TGTGCCAGCACCCTACTAGCGGCCCAAGAGACCCAGTACTTC. Its translation: CASTLLAAQETQYF.

This sequence joins TRBV5-1 and TRBJ2-2, with a tentative D call TRBD1 (6 bases). Per the germline V gene, CDR1 is SGHRS and CDR2 is YFSETQ. Trimming pared 4 bases from V and 0 bases from J, leaving 13 bases between. This CDR3 comprises 16 residues. In nucleotides, the CDR3 is TGCGCCAGCAGCCCCGGGACATTCGCGAACACCGGGGAGCTGTTTTTT. This sequence encodes CASSPGTFANTGELFF.

This clonotype appeared a few times. The rearrangement uses TRBV11-2 and TRBJ1-2, with a possible D match to TRBD1 (6 bases). This CDR3 is 14 amino acids long. Germline CDR1 reads SGHAT; CDR2 reads FQNNGV. The ends were cut back, 5 bases at V and 7 bases at J, with 17 bases in the middle. This CDR3 is CASSVLGGWGGYTF. CDR3 coding DNA: TGTGCCAGCAGCGTTCTCGGGGGCTGGGGTGGCTACACCTTC.

This clonotype was seen more than once but under ten times. The genes are TRBV7-9 and TRBJ2-5; TRBD1 matches at 10 bases. This CDR3 contains 16 residues. V shed 6 bases and J 1 base; nucleotides not matched to a gene: 8. Germline V lookup: CDR1 SEHNR, CDR2 FQNEAQ (reference sequence). CDR3 nucleotides: TGTGCCAGCAGGAGGGTCGACAGGGGGCTCCAAGAGACCCAGTACTTC. Its protein is CASRRVDRGLQETQYF.

The chain has TRBV7-8 and TRBJ2-7; D may be TRBD1 or TRBD2 (5 bases each). Trimming removed 5 bases from V and 2 bases from J, with 16 bases in between. Germline CDR1 reads SGHVS; CDR2 reads FQNEAQ. The length of the CDR3 is 15 residues. For the CDR3, the DNA is TGTGCCAGCAGCCCTGACGGGACGGCAGCCTACGAGCAGTACTTC. Its protein product is CASSPDGTAAYEQYF.

This chain connects TRBV6-2 or TRBV6-3 to TRBJ2-3; 8 bases agree with TRBD2. The V and J ends lost 2 bases and 3 bases, in that order; junction bases with no gene match: 4. The CDR3 spans 15 residues. Germline V gene lookup returns CDR1 MNHEY and CDR2 SVGEGT. CDR3 loop: CASSYGAGDTDTQYF. In DNA, the CDR3 is TGTGCCAGCAGTTACGGAGCGGGGGATACAGATACGCAGTATTTT.

This chain connects TRBV7-2 to TRBJ2-7; unclear D gene. CDR1 and CDR2 from the germline V gene are SGHTA and FQGNSA. The CDR3 runs to 12 residues. V was shortened by 5 bases and J by 4 bases, with 9 bases between the two germline ends. This chain's CDR3 is CASSASQYEQYF. For the CDR3, the DNA is TGTGCCAGCAGCGCCAGTCAGTACGAGCAGTACTTC.

V usage is TRBV30 and J usage is TRBJ2-3; perhaps TRBD1 as D (6 bases). This CDR3 region has 16 residues. Trimming removed 3 bases from V and 2 bases from J, with 18 bases in between. Germline V gene data show CDR1 as GTSNPN and CDR2 as SVGIG (reference sequence). CDR3 region: CAWSPGTGLSTDTQYF. The CDR3 coding sequence is TGTGCCTGGAGCCCAGGCACAGGGCTTTCCACAGATACGCAGTATTTT.

The J gene is TRBJ1-2, the V gene TRBV28; D ambiguous. This CDR3 spans 12 amino acids. In germline, CDR1 is MDHEN, CDR2 SYDVKM. V shed 6 bases and J shed 3 bases, with 8 bases lying between them. In nucleotides, the CDR3 is TGTGCCAGCAGCACATCGCACTATGGCTACACCTTC. Protein sequence: CASSTSHYGYTF.

This rearrangement joins TRBV7-6 to TRBJ2-3, with D hard to call. The CDR3 totals 13 residues. V gave up 5 bases and J gave up 1 base, with 7 bases separating them. Germline CDR1 and CDR2: SGHVS and FNYEAQ. This CDR3 reads CASSGRGTDTQYF. For the CDR3, the DNA is TGTGCCAGCAGCGGTAGGGGCACAGATACGCAGTATTTT.

The chain has TRBV12-3 or TRBV12-4 and TRBJ2-3; 7 nucleotides agree with TRBD2. Trimming took 7 bases from V and 7 from J; bases not matched to a gene: 14. The CDR3 loop spans 15 amino acids. The CDR3 sequence is CASKPKGRADHTQYF. For the CDR3, the DNA is TGTGCCAGCAAGCCCAAGGGGAGGGCCGATCATACGCAGTATTTT.

The CDR3 DNA follows: TGCAGTGCTAGGAGACAGCTTGAAGAGGAAGCTTTCTTT. It is translated as CSARRQLEEEAFF. J is TRBJ1-1 and V is TRBV20-1, with a possible D match to TRBD1 (5 bases). Germline CDR1 DFQATT, CDR2 SNEGSKA (reference sequence). The CDR3 covers 13 residues. Trimming removed 3 bases at V and 8 bases at J, with 16 bases between.

This chain joins TRBV4-1 and TRBJ2-1; no clear D. The CDR3 has 14 residues. In germline, CDR1 is MGHRA, CDR2 YSYEKL. V was pared by 0 bases and J by 10 bases, with 13 bases between. In nucleotides, the CDR3 is TGCGCCAGCAGCCAAGAGCACACCCTTCCGGAGCAGTTCTTC. This sequence encodes CASSQEHTLPEQFF.

The chain joins TRBV24-1 to TRBJ1-2; 9 bases are a match to TRBD1. Germline CDR1 is KGHDR and CDR2 is SFDVKD. The CDR3 totals 15 residues. V shed 3 bases and J 4 bases; nucleotides not matched to a gene: 5. As DNA, the CDR3 is TGTGCCACCAGTGATGGGGGACAGGGCACCTATGGCTACACCTTC. Protein product: CATSDGGQGTYGYTF.

The CDR3 sequence: CASSLRDSNSPLHF. Written as DNA, the CDR3 is TGTGCCAGCAGCTTGAGGGACAGTAATTCACCCCTCCACTTT. V and J are TRBV6-2 or TRBV6-3 and TRBJ1-6, with 7 positions matching TRBD1. J was trimmed by 6 bases and V by 6 bases; bases with no gene match: 5. The CDR3 is 14 residues long. The germline gives CDR1 MNHEY, CDR2 SVGEGT.

This chain connects TRBV6-5 to TRBJ2-7; 8 bases are a match to TRBD1. Germline trimming cut 6 bases from V and 4 bases from J; bases unmatched to any gene: 17. Per germline, CDR1 MNHEY and CDR2 SVGAGI. This CDR3 spans 17 amino acids. CDR3 sequence: CASRQQRAGTGAYEQYF. Written as DNA, the CDR3 is TGTGCCAGCAGACAGCAACGCGCCGGGACAGGCGCTTACGAGCAGTACTTC.

J is TRBJ2-7 and V is TRBV6-2 or TRBV6-3; D uncertain. Germline assignment: CDR1 MNHEY and CDR2 SVGEGT. The CDR3 has 14 amino acids. Trimming pared 7 bases from V and 4 bases from J, leaving 17 bases between. The CDR3: CASTHPTVRYEQYF. DNA of the CDR3: TGTGCCAGCACCCATCCGACCGTAAGGTACGAGCAGTACTTC.

V gene TRBV6-6 combines with J gene TRBJ1-1; D unclear. This CDR3 has 13 amino acids. Trimming took 7 bases from V and 4 from J, leaving 13 bases between them. Germline loops: CDR1 MNHNY, CDR2 SVGAGI (reference sequence). CDR3: CASTLGSGTEAFF. Written as DNA, the CDR3 is TGTGCCAGCACTTTGGGGTCGGGCACTGAAGCTTTCTTT.

This clonotype came up a few times. The rearrangement joins TRBV7-2 to TRBJ2-1; 8 positions agree with TRBD2. The germline gives CDR1 SGHTA, CDR2 FQGNSA. This CDR3 has 15 residues. J gave up 7 bases and V 3 bases, and 8 bases lay outside the gene matches. CDR3 in DNA: TGTGCCAGCAGCTTTTCCAGCGGGAGTATGAATGAGCAGTTCTTC. It codes for CASSFSSGSMNEQFF. Drawing the rest from reference TRBV7-2 and TRBJ2-1, the complete variable domain is GAGVSQSPSNKVTEKGKDVELRCDPISGHTALYWYRQSLGQGLEFLIYFQGNSAPDKSGLPSDRFSAERTGGSVSTLTIQRTQQEDSAVYLCASSFSSGSMNEQFFGPGTRLTVL.